Included here is one T cell receptor beta chain sequence, with context. Its antigen is not yet known. No much larger clone is present one base from it, and per-base qualities are unavailable. The data belong to a study of T cell changes during pregnancy in multiple sclerosis (dated by TCRdb to about 2019). Study-level background: In women with multiple sclerosis, the researchers looked at how the T cell repertoire shifted as pregnancy progressed.

Library method: the immunoSEQ multiplex PCR assay. This is the immuneACCESS table as TCRdb keeps it, with only in-frame sequences that have V and J called. A part of the clones is gone; compared with another copy, unresolved V genes explain less than half, and the rest is unexplained. This sample is represented by about 47,000 clones; 85% to 90% of them were singletons. Under 9.5% of the sample is taken by the ten largest. V is pruned by 1 base and J by 2 bases, leaving 9 bases of the junction without a gene match. CDR1 and CDR2 are read off the germline V gene (reference sequence) as GTSNPN and SVGIG. There are 16 amino acids in the CDR3, from cysteine to phenylalanine inclusive. The CDR3 DNA has 48 bases and is translated from base 1.

In this chain, TRBV30 is recombined with TRBJ2-3; TRBD2 lines up with 7 middle nucleotides. The clonotype originates from a female donor with multiple sclerosis, enrolled in a pregnancy study. Sequenced here: CD8+ T cells from peripheral blood mononuclear cells, sampled in the second trimester of pregnancy. The nucleotides read TGTGCCTGGAGTGCTGGGGACGGGGGGATCACAGATACGCAGTATTTT. Translated, this is CAWSAGDGGITDTQYF.